This TCR beta chain was identified during a study of T cells in Graves' hyperthyroidism and ophthalmopathy. Study observations and caveats: Most clonotypes expanded in thyroid above 0.001 were likewise present in blood.

Regarding this clonotype: Its matching antigen is unknown.

The investigators amplified TCR beta CDR3 regions from RNA transcripts. A first-round RT-PCR of the TCR CDR3 used the HTBI primer set. In TCRdb, the multiplex PCR reads were re-called with MiXCR into one record per CDR3 protein. This table holds some 600,000 distinct CDR3 sequences, over 11% found once. The source of this sequence is a woman in her twenties or thirties with Graves' hyperthyroidism that later progressed to Graves' ophthalmopathy. Sequenced: blood.

CDR3 bases: TGTGCCAGCACCTCAGGGACCCTCTACACTGAAGCTTTCTTT. It encodes CASTSGTLYTEAFF. The V gene is TRBV5-4, the J gene TRBJ1-1; TRBD1 is a possible D gene (5 bases). V lost 6 bases to trimming and J lost 3 bases, with 15 bases between them. Germline V gives CDR1 SGHNT, CDR2 YYREEE (reference sequence). This CDR3 spans 14 amino acids.